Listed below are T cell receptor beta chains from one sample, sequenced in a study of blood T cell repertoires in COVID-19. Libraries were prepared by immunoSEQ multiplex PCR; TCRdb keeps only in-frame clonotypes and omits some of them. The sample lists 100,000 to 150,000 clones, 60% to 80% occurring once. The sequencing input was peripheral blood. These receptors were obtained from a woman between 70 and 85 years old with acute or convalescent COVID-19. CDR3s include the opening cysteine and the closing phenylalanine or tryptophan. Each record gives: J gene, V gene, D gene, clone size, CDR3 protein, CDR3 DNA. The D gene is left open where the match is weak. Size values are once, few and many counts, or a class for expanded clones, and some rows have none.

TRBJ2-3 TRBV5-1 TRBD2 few CASSLMGSSGSTDTQYF TGCGCCAGCAGCTTGATGGGGTCTAGCGGGTCGACAGATACGCAGTATTTT
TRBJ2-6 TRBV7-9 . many CASSSTVSGANVLTF TGTGCCAGCAGCTCGACAGTCTCTGGGGCCAACGTCCTGACTTTC
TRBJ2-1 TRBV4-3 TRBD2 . CASSQDPTSGSSYNEQFF TGCGCCAGCAGCCAAGATCCCACTAGCGGGAGCTCCTACAATGAGCAGTTCTTC
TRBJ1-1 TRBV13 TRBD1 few CASSFRTGRGEAFF TGTGCCAGCAGCTTCAGGACAGGAAGAGGTGAAGCTTTCTTT
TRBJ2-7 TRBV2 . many CASSYSYEQYF TGTGCCAGCAGTTACAGTTACGAGCAGTACTTC
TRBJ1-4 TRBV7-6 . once CASSLGRGNEKLFF TGTGCCAGCAGCTTAGGGAGGGGTAATGAAAAACTGTTTTTT
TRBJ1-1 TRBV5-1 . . CASSLGRDEAFF TGCGCCAGCAGCCTGGGGAGGGATGAAGCTTTCTTT
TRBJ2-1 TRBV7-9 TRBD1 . CASSLGTVYNEQFF TGTGCCAGCAGCTTGGGGACAGTCTACAATGAGCAGTTCTTC
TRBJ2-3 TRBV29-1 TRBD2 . CSARGGIGTDTQYF TGCAGCGCCCGGGGGGGGATCGGCACAGATACGCAGTATTTT
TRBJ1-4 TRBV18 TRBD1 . CASSPLGQGSANEKLFF TGTGCCAGCTCACCACTAGGACAGGGGTCAGCTAATGAAAAACTGTTTTTT
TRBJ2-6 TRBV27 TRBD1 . CASTFGTGETGANVLTF TGTGCCAGCACTTTCGGGACAGGAGAGACTGGGGCCAACGTCCTGACTTTC
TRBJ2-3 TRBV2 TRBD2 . CASSNLLAGRTDTQYF TGTGCCAGCAGCAACCTCTTAGCGGGGCGCACAGATACGCAGTATTTT
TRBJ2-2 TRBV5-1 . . CASSLVGVAGVGELFF TGCGCCAGCAGCTTGGTTGGCGTGGCCGGGGTCGGGGAGCTGTTTTTT
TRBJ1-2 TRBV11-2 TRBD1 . CASSTSGTGIGYTF TGTGCCAGCAGCACCTCCGGGACAGGGATTGGCTACACCTTC
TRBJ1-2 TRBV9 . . CASSVDWGGGYTF TGTGCCAGCAGCGTAGACTGGGGGGGTGGCTACACCTTC
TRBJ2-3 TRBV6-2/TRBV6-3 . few CASSRDFTQYF TGTGCCAGCAGTAGGGACTTCACGCAGTATTTT
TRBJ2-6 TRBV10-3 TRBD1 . CAISDPGQGAGGANVLTF TGTGCCATCAGTGACCCGGGACAGGGGGCGGGAGGGGCCAACGTCCTGACTTTC
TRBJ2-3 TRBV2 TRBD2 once CASSEGLADLHTQYF TGTGCCAGCAGTGAGGGACTAGCGGATCTTCATACGCAGTATTTT
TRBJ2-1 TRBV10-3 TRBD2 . CAISSPSGNSYNEQFF TGTGCCATCAGCTCCCCTAGCGGTAACTCCTACAATGAGCAGTTCTTC
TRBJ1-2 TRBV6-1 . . CASSESTGFGYTF TGTGCCAGCAGTGAAAGCACAGGGTTTGGCTACACCTTC
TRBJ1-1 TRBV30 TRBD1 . CAWSRGGEAEAFF TGTGCCTGGAGCCGAGGGGGCGAGGCTGAAGCTTTCTTT
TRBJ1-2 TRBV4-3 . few CASSQDRGYGYTF TGCGCCAGCAGCCAAGACAGGGGCTATGGCTACACCTTC
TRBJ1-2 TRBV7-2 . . CASSSYRVPGYTF TGTGCCAGCAGCTCCTACAGGGTCCCTGGCTACACCTTC
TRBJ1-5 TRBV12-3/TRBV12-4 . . CASSLSYQPQHF TGTGCCAGCAGCCTGAGCTATCAGCCCCAGCATTTT
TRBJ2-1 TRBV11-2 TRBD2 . CASTLAGPYNEQFF TGTGCCAGCACTCTAGCGGGACCCTACAATGAGCAGTTCTTC
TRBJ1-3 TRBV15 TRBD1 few CATRSGTGGARGNTIYF TGTGCCACCAGATCCGGGACAGGGGGCGCGAGGGGAAACACCATATATTTT
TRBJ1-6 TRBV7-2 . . CASSLSGQGFNSPLHF TGTGCCAGCAGCTTGTCGGGTCAGGGCTTTAATTCACCCCTCCACTTT
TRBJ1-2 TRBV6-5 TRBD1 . CASRLGQNYGYTF TGTGCCAGCAGACTGGGACAGAACTATGGCTACACCTTC
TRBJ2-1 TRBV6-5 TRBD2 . CASSLAGGFNEQFF TGTGCCAGCAGTCTAGCGGGAGGTTTCAATGAGCAGTTCTTC
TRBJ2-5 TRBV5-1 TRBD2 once CASSLARTSGSWGQETQYF TGCGCCAGCAGCTTGGCAAGGACTAGCGGGAGCTGGGGGCAAGAGACCCAGTACTTC
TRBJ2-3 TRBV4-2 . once CASSSLEPSTDTQYF TGTGCCAGCAGCTCGCTCGAGCCTAGCACAGATACGCAGTATTTT
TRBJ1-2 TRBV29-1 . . CSVVAGVYGYTF TGCAGCGTTGTGGCGGGTGTCTATGGCTACACCTTC
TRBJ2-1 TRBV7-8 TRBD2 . CASSPSGRARGTYNEQFF TGTGCCAGCAGCCCAAGCGGGAGGGCTCGGGGGACTTACAATGAGCAGTTCTTC
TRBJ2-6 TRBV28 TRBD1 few CASSPRPTGGSGANVLTF TGTGCCAGCAGCCCGCGGCCGACAGGGGGCTCTGGGGCCAACGTCCTGACTTTC
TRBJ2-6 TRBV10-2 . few CASTPGPVGGSGANVLTF TGCGCCAGCACACCGGGCCCCGTCGGGGGCTCTGGGGCCAACGTCCTGACTTTC
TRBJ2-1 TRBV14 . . CASSQPPTSYNEQFF TGTGCCAGCAGCCAACCCCCTACCTCCTACAATGAGCAGTTCTTC
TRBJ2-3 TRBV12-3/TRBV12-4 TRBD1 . CASRQGATDTQYF TGTGCCAGCAGGCAGGGGGCGACTGATACGCAGTATTTT
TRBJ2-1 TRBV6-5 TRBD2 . CASRGTSGSNEQFF TGTGCCAGCCGAGGGACTAGCGGGAGTAATGAGCAGTTCTTC
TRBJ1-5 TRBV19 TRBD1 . CASSMTGGASNQPQHF TGTGCCAGTAGTATGACAGGGGGCGCCTCCAATCAGCCCCAGCATTTT
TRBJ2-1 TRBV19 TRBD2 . CASSTSGGYNEQFF TGTGCCAGTTCGACTAGCGGGGGGTACAATGAGCAGTTCTTC